The rows below give T cell receptor beta chains drawn from one sample of a study of low-dose radiotherapy and immunotherapy resistance in tumors. TCRdb re-called the reads through MiXCR, storing one row per CDR3 protein. The sample holds around 64,000 distinct CDR3 sequences, around 27% seen once. Material: PBMCs, obtained before treatment. Source of these receptors: a male donor with rectosigmoid adenocarcinoma. CDR3s include the opening cysteine and the closing phenylalanine or tryptophan. Each record gives: V gene, J gene, CDR3 protein.

>TRBV11-2|TRBJ2-4
CASRRSGGGNIQYF
>TRBV3-1|TRBJ2-5
CASSQGGGTAIETQYF
>TRBV9|TRBJ2-7
CASSADELGSYEQYF
>TRBV29-1|TRBJ2-7
CSVRDQVDEQYF
>TRBV29-1|TRBJ2-2
CSVWGAGELFF
>TRBV10-2|TRBJ2-2
CASSDLPGELFF
>TRBV6-2/TRBV6-3|TRBJ2-7
CASSYVQGPYEQYF
>TRBV5-4|TRBJ2-5
CASSLRLGFTGKLF
>TRBV28|TRBJ2-1
CASKSIAGVYRNEQFF
>TRBV9|TRBJ2-2
CASSVVGTSGAGGLFF
>TRBV11-2|TRBJ1-2
CASSLSQNYGYTF
>TRBV5-4|TRBJ1-1
CASSWETEATEAFF
>TRBV7-9|TRBJ2-1
CASSLTADYNEQFF
>TRBV7-2|TRBJ2-3
CASSLGTGGSDTQYF
>TRBV4-2|TRBJ2-7
CASSQVKEPYEQYF
>TRBV20-1|TRBJ2-7
CSARERWTRAGVLHEQYF
>TRBV27|TRBJ2-7
CASSLSGSGFWEQYF
>TRBV12-3/TRBV12-4|TRBJ1-2
CASSPHRRANYGYTF
>TRBV6-4|TRBJ2-1
CASPGQRNNEQFF
>TRBV6-2/TRBV6-3|TRBJ2-5
CASSYGASGGQETQYF
>TRBV20-1|TRBJ2-7
CSGTLAGRSSYEQYF
>TRBV3-1|TRBJ1-2
CASSPRDRGRGYTF
>TRBV13|TRBJ1-2
CASSEVGGLRYGYTF
>TRBV25-1|TRBJ2-7
CASSEGNSGSYEQYF
>TRBV3-1|TRBJ2-2
CASSQGGTGIRELFF
>TRBV20-1|TRBJ2-1
CSASKEYNEQFF
>TRBV18|TRBJ1-2
CASSRPDRAGPDSYTF
>TRBV6-2/TRBV6-3|TRBJ2-7
CASSLRDTSYEQYF
>TRBV23-1|TRBJ1-2
CASSQSQGLNYGYTF
>TRBV7-2|TRBJ2-1
CASSSLTSGSRNEQFF
>TRBV5-1|TRBJ1-1
CASSSGTGVVTEAFF
>TRBV28|TRBJ2-2
CAALKGGFDTGELFF
>TRBV28|TRBJ2-7
CASSFLSTGQTYEQYF
>TRBV19|TRBJ2-7
CASATHSLDEQYF
>TRBV5-1|TRBJ1-5
CASSSGTGGYQPQHF